One sample yielded the 19 T cell receptor beta chains listed below, sequenced in a study of blood T cell repertoires in COVID-19. The assay was immunoSEQ multiplex PCR, and TCRdb's table has in-frame clones only and misses some. The table records 86,000 or so clones, 79% of them present only once. Sequenced material: peripheral blood. The source is an older man with acute or convalescent COVID-19.

The chain recombines TRBV10-3 with TRBJ2-2, with 8 nucleotides matching TRBD2. The V gene end was trimmed by 11 bases and the J gene end by 2 bases; junction bases not matched to a gene: 13. The CDR3 runs to 16 residues. The germline V gene encodes CDR1 ENHRY and CDR2 SYGVKD. CDR3 DNA sequence: TGTGCCGCCAGTCCCCGGGGGGGCCTTAACACCGGGGAGCTGTTTTTT. Translated: CAASPRGGLNTGELFF.

The chain joins TRBV12-5 to TRBJ2-3; D is ambiguous. Trimming removed 4 bases at V and 4 bases at J, with 12 bases between. The CDR3 spans 14 residues. The germline CDR1 and CDR2 sequences are LGHNT and FRNRAP. The CDR3 region is CASGSSGSPDTQYF. The DNA of the CDR3 is TGTGCTAGTGGTTCCTCCGGTTCCCCAGATACGCAGTATTTT.

The count of this clone is one. The chain uses TRBV5-1 and TRBJ1-4; D gene uncertain. V shed 0 bases and J shed 5 bases, with 11 bases lying between them. The CDR3 sequence is 15 residues long. Germline V gene data show CDR1 as SGHRS and CDR2 as YFSETQ. The DNA for the CDR3 is TGCGCCAGCAGCTTGGGAGAGGGTTGGAATGAAAAACTGTTTTTT. This translates into CASSLGEGWNEKLFF.

This clone was seen a few times. The chain links TRBV28 to TRBJ1-5; D gene ambiguous. The V gene lost 5 bases and the J gene lost 0 bases, with 8 bases spanning the gap. The CDR3 has 14 residues. CDR1 and CDR2 (germline): MDHEN, SYDVKM. The chain's CDR3 is CASSVSRSNQPQHF. As DNA, the CDR3 is TGTGCCAGCAGTGTCAGTCGTAGCAATCAGCCCCAGCATTTT.

The chain carries TRBV11-3 and TRBJ1-1, with D unresolved. The CDR3 length is 13 residues. The ends were cut back, 4 bases at V and 3 bases at J, with 9 bases in the middle. The germline V gene has CDR1 SGHNT and CDR2 YENEEA. The CDR3 bases are TGTGCCAGCAGCTCTGAGCGGGACACTGAAGCTTTCTTT. Its protein product is CASSSERDTEAFF.

The J gene is TRBJ2-5, the V gene TRBV6-5; D is unclear. There are 12 residues in the CDR3. The V end lost 6 bases, the J end lost 2 bases, and 7 bases lay between the germline ends. Germline V gene lookup returns CDR1 MNHEY and CDR2 SVGAGI. The CDR3 DNA sequence: TGTGCCAGCAGCCAGTATCAAGAGACCCAGTACTTC. It yields the protein CASSQYQETQYF.

In this sample, this clone turned up once. This chain uses TRBV5-4 with TRBJ2-7; TRBD1 aligns across 8 bases. Looked up from germline, CDR1 is SGHNT and CDR2 is YYREEE (reference sequence). The CDR3 extends over 14 amino acids. The ends lost 2 bases at V and 4 bases at J; junction bases unmatched: 5. The DNA for the CDR3 is TGTGCCAGCAGCTTCGGGACAGGTTCTTACGAGCAGTACGTC. Amino acid sequence: CASSFGTGSYEQYV.

V usage is TRBV29-1 and J usage is TRBJ1-1; D not resolved. Germline V gene data show CDR1 as SQVTM and CDR2 as ANQGSEA. The CDR3 spans 13 residues. The ends were cut back, 3 bases at V and 0 bases at J, with 8 bases in the middle. CDR3 protein: CSVDGPMNTEAFF. CDR3 coding DNA: TGCAGCGTTGATGGGCCCATGAACACTGAAGCTTTCTTT.

The genes are TRBV28 and TRBJ2-3, with a possible D match to TRBD2 (7 bases). Deletions cut 4 bases from V and 2 bases from J, with 13 bases between. Germline V gene sequence: CDR1 MDHEN, CDR2 SYDVKM. The length of the CDR3 is 15 residues. The CDR3 reads CASSSGGLNTDTQYF. CDR3 DNA sequence: TGTGCCAGCAGTTCCGGGGGGCTCAACACAGATACGCAGTATTTT.

This rearrangement joins TRBV5-1 to TRBJ2-3; 14 positions agree with TRBD2. The germline V gene encodes CDR1 SGHRS and CDR2 YFSETQ. The CDR3 is made up of 16 amino acids. The trim removed 4 bases at V and 2 bases at J, leaving 3 bases unmatched. CDR3 in DNA: TGCGCCAGCAGCGGGACTAGCGGGGGATTCACAGATACGCAGTATTTT. It translates to CASSGTSGGFTDTQYF.

The rearrangement uses TRBV28 and TRBJ2-2, with 10 bases lining up with TRBD2. This CDR3 region has 18 residues. With V trimmed by 6 bases and J by 0 bases, 10 bases remained unmatched. Germline loops: CDR1 MDHEN, CDR2 SYDVKM. The CDR3 loop reads CASSSWLAGATNTGELFF. DNA for the CDR3: TGTGCCAGCAGCTCCTGGCTAGCGGGGGCCACGAACACCGGGGAGCTGTTTTTT.

The rearrangement links TRBV6-1 to TRBJ2-3, with 11 bases matching TRBD2. V shed 2 bases, J shed 5 bases, and the junction held 3 bases outside the gene matches. The CDR3 loop spans 15 amino acids. Per the germline V gene, CDR1 is MNHNS and CDR2 is SASEGT. The CDR3 DNA is TGTGCCAGCAGTGAAACTAGCGGGGGCCGAGATACGCAGTATTTT. Its protein is CASSETSGGRDTQYF.

This chain links TRBV11-2 with TRBJ1-1; no reliable D call. CDR1 and CDR2 from the germline V gene are SGHAT and FQNNGV. V gave up 1 base and J gave up 11 bases, with 14 bases separating them. This CDR3 is 13 amino acids long. The DNA of the CDR3 is TGTGCCAGCAGCTTAGTCTTGGGCAGTGAGGCTTTCTTT. This translates into CASSLVLGSEAFF.

The genes are TRBV18 and TRBJ1-1; D gene uncertain. This CDR3 has 16 residues. Trimming shortened V by 3 bases and J by 0 bases, and 14 bases separated the two germline ends. Germline V gene sequence: CDR1 KGHSH, CDR2 LQKENI. DNA for the CDR3: TGTGCCAGCTCACCCCAGGAGGTGGCGATGAACACTGAAGCTTTCTTT. This gives the protein CASSPQEVAMNTEAFF. Variable domain in full (rest from reference TRBV18 and TRBJ1-1): NAGVMQNPRHLVRRRGQEARLRCSPMKGHSHVYWYRQLPEEGLKFMVYLQKENIIDESGMPKERFSAEFPKEGPSILRIQQVVRGDSAAYFCASSPQEVAMNTEAFFGQGTRLTVV.

J is TRBJ2-5 and V is TRBV13; D not certain. With 4 bases removed from V and 5 bases from J, the gap between germline ends came to 5 bases. The CDR3 has 11 residues. CDR1 is PRHDT and CDR2 is FYEKMQ in the germline V gene (reference sequence). The CDR3 nucleotides are TGTGCCAGCAGCTCGAGGGAGACCCAGTACTTC. Translation: CASSSRETQYF.

The table lists this clone with a few counts. J is TRBJ1-2 and V is TRBV19, with 7 bases aligning to TRBD1. V was pared by 6 bases and J by 4 bases, with 5 bases of the junction left unmatched. The CDR3 extends over 13 amino acids. Germline V gives CDR1 LNHDA, CDR2 SQIVND (reference sequence). The CDR3 region is CASSLGQTYGYTF. CDR3 bases: TGTGCCAGTAGCTTGGGACAGACCTATGGCTACACCTTC.

This chain links TRBV2 with TRBJ1-5; D gene ambiguous. This CDR3 has 16 amino acids. The germline CDR1 and CDR2 sequences are SNHLY and FYNNEI. Trimming took 2 bases from V and 4 from J, leaving 15 bases between them. DNA for the CDR3: TGTGCCAGCAGTGAAAAGGGAGGAGAGTGGAATCAGCCCCAGCATTTT. The encoded protein is CASSEKGGEWNQPQHF.

This clone was recorded once. CDR3 sequence: CASSLVLGDTEAFF. In DNA form, the CDR3 reads TGTGCCAGCAGCTTAGTTTTAGGGGACACTGAAGCTTTCTTT. The V gene is TRBV11-2, the J gene TRBJ1-1; possible D gene TRBD1, 5 bases. The V gene's germline CDR1 is SGHAT and CDR2 FQNNGV. Trimming took 1 base from V and 3 from J, leaving 9 bases between them. The length of the CDR3 is 14 residues.

This clone was observed a few times. The chain carries TRBV10-3 and TRBJ1-5; a weak D match, TRBD1 (6 bases). Germline V gene lookup returns CDR1 ENHRY and CDR2 SYGVKD. Trimming stripped 10 bases from V and 5 bases from J, with 12 bases between. This CDR3 is built from 12 residues. CDR3 bases: TGTGCCAGCCGGGACACCGATCAGCCCCAGCATTTT. This gives the protein CASRDTDQPQHF.